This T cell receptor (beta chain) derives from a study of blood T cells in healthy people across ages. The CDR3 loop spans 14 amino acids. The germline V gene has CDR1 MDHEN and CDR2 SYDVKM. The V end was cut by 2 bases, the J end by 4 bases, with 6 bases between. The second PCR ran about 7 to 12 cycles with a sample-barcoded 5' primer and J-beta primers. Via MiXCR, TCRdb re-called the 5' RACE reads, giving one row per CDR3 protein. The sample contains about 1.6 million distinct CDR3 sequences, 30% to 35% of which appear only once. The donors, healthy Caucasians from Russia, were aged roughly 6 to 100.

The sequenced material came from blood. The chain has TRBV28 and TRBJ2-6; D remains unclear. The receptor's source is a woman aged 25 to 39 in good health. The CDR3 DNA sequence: TGTGCCAGCAGTTTACCACTCGGGGCCAACGTCCTGACTTTC. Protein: CASSLPLGANVLTF.